Described below is a single T cell receptor (beta chain) sequence and its context. The entry originates in a study of blood T cell repertoires in COVID-19. About the study: Whether acute or convalescent, the COVID-19 samples came from the United States, Italy and Spain.

Per the original methods: The assay estimated nucleated cells by amplifying reference gene primers. This table comes from immunoSEQ multiplex PCR, and its TCRdb copy is limited to in-frame clones, with some not included. V and J calls and clone size are copied from that table; D and trimming were computed from the DNA. The table includes about 190,000 clones, 90% detected once. Losses at the gene ends were 0 bases for V and 3 bases for J; bases not matched to a gene: 4. The CDR3 has 17 amino acids. Germline CDR1 SGDLS, CDR2 YYNGEE. The origin of this receptor is a man aged 45-65 years with acute or convalescent COVID-19. The chain couples TRBV9 to TRBJ2-3, with 13 positions matching TRBD2. The material sequenced was peripheral blood. CDR3 region: CASSVGRLAGGTDTQYF. DNA for the CDR3: TGTGCCAGCAGCGTAGGGAGACTAGCGGGGGGTACAGATACGCAGTATTTT.